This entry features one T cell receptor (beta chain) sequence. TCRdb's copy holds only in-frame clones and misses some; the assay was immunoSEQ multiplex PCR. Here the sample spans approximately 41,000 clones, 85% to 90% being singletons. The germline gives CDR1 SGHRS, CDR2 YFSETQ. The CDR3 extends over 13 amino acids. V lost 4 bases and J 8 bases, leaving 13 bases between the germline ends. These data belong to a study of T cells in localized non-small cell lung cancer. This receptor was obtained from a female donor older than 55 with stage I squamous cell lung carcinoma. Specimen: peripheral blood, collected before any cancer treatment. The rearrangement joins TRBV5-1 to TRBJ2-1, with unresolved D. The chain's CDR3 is CASSAPGSHEQFF. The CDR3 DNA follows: TGCGCCAGCAGCGCCCCTGGTAGCCATGAGCAGTTCTTC.